This TCR beta chain was captured by sequencing in a study of TIL therapy for anti-PD-1-resistant metastatic lung cancer. Looking at the study overall: Tumors carried a median about 1.5 non-synonymous mutations per megabase.

This clone was observed a few times. The immunoSEQ assay was v3. Some clones are missing from TCRdb's copy, which holds only in-frame ones; the method was immunoSEQ multiplex PCR. The sample holds tens of thousands of clones, 70% to 80% seen once. The CDR3 length is 13 residues. Germline V lookup: CDR1 MDHEN, CDR2 SYDVKM. Trimming removed 5 bases at V and 3 bases at J, with 11 bases between. Time point defined: pre-treatment sample, taken before nivolumab and TIL therapy. The clonotype comes from a man between 65 and 80 years old with non-small cell lung cancer. The chain uses TRBV28 and TRBJ2-7; no clear D gene. This material consisted of blood, taken at baseline. For the CDR3, the DNA is TGTGCCAGCAGTGCCGGGCTGAACTACGAGCAGTACTTC. As protein: CASSAGLNYEQYF.